This TCR beta chain was retrieved from a study of CD8 T cells in Susac syndrome. Study overall: Sequenced Susac syndrome patients included roughly six with active disease and roughly 8 who were in remission. When their blood was taken, the Susac syndrome patients had either not yet had any therapy, were taking corticosteroids, or were taking intravenous immunoglobulin alone.

The RNA, roughly 0.45 to 1 ug, was put through reverse transcription using random hexamers. TCRdb re-called the immunoSEQ multiplex PCR reads with MiXCR, one entry per CDR3 protein. This sample yields some 200,000 distinct CDR3 sequences, of which almost 96% are seen a single time; around 0.1% belongs to the top ten. V lost 4 bases and J lost 1, with 14 bases in between. From germline, CDR1 is SGHVS and CDR2 FNYEAQ. The CDR3 extends over 16 amino acids. The receptor's source is a human donor with Susac syndrome. Sequenced sample: CD4+ T cells from PBMCs. V gene TRBV7-6 combines with J gene TRBJ2-1; tentative D call: TRBD2 (6 bases). The CDR3 sequence: CASSSPLAASYNEQFF. DNA of the CDR3: TGTGCCAGCAGCTCCCCACTAGCAGCGTCCTACAATGAGCAGTTCTTC.